These 10 T cell receptor beta chains share one sample of origin, sequenced in a study of yellow fever vaccine responses in identical twins. TCRdb called the RT-PCR reads again in MiXCR, with one record for every CDR3 protein. The data contain about 4,200 distinct CDR3 sequences, roughly 87% of them singletons. The specimen comprised T cells from blood (PBMCs), unsorted or a sorted subset (not recorded which), sampled before or after yellow fever vaccination (not recorded which). Source of these receptors: a woman aged 18-29 years who received the yellow fever vaccine.

The chain joins TRBV30 to TRBJ1-1; D is undetermined. Trimming removed 3 bases at V and 0 bases at J, with 5 bases between. This CDR3 is built from 12 residues. Germline V gene lookup returns CDR1 GTSNPN and CDR2 SVGIG (reference sequence). The chain's CDR3 is CAWRPMNTEAFF. CDR3 in DNA: TGTGCCTGGAGGCCAATGAACACTGAAGCTTTCTTT.

The chain employs TRBV29-1 and TRBJ2-1, with 8 bases matching TRBD1. Germline V lookup: CDR1 SQVTM, CDR2 ANQGSEA. V was pared by 4 bases and J by 4 bases, with 3 bases of the junction left unmatched. This CDR3 has 13 amino acids. The CDR3 is CSVARQGYNEQFF. The CDR3 DNA follows: TGCAGCGTTGCGAGACAGGGGTACAATGAGCAGTTCTTC.

On this clonotype itself: An end of the junction differs from the germline gene, which may be a read error. The J gene is TRBJ2-1, the V gene TRBV7-6, with D perhaps matching TRBD1 (8 bases). Germline CDR1 SGHVS, CDR2 FNYEAQ. This CDR3 has 15 amino acids. CDR3 sequence (DNA): TGTGCTAGCAGCTTAGACAGGGGACTATACAATGAGCAGTTCTTC. This gives the protein CASSLDRGLYNEQFF. The full variable domain, its missing parts supplied by reference TRBV7-6 and TRBJ2-1, is GAGVSQSPRYKVTKRGQDVALRCDPISGHVSLYWYRQALGQGPEFLTYFNYEAQQDKSGLPNDRFSAERPEGSISTLTIQRTEQRDSAMYRCASSLDRGLYNEQFFGPGTRLTVL.

The chain joins TRBV7-2 to TRBJ2-7; no definite D call. Germline V lookup: CDR1 SGHTA, CDR2 FQGNSA. Trimming removed 5 bases at V and 1 base at J, with 3 bases between. There are 11 residues in the CDR3. In nucleotides, the CDR3 is TGTGCCAGCAGCCCATCCTACGAGCAGTACTTC. This encodes CASSPSYEQYF.

The gene calls are TRBV28 and TRBJ1-5; D might be TRBD1 (6 bases). This CDR3 is built from 15 residues. V lost 6 bases, J lost 8 bases, and 20 bases lay in between. From germline, CDR1 is MDHEN and CDR2 SYDVKM. The CDR3 DNA sequence: TGTGCCAGCAGCCAAAGCCGCACAGGGTTGAAGCCCCAGCATTTT. Translated, it gives CASSQSRTGLKPQHF.

This chain connects TRBV29-1 to TRBJ2-7; 7 bases align to TRBD1. Germline CDR1 and CDR2: SQVTM and ANQGSEA. V trimming: 7 bases; J trimming: 4 bases; junction bases outside the gene matches: 10. The CDR3 sequence is 13 residues long. CDR3 coding DNA: TGCAGCGCGAAAAAGGGACAGCTATACGAGCAGTACTTC. Its protein is CSAKKGQLYEQYF.

The V gene is TRBV5-1, the J gene TRBJ2-3; D possibly corresponds to TRBD1 (6 bases). CDR1 is SGHRS and CDR2 is YFSETQ in the germline V gene. The CDR3 consists of 12 residues. Trimming stripped 4 bases from V and 5 bases from J, with 8 bases between. Here the CDR3 DNA reads TGCGCCAGCAGCCTACAGGGAGATACGCAGTATTTT. It translates to CASSLQGDTQYF. Full variable domain (rest looked up from reference TRBV5-1 and TRBJ2-3): KAGVTQTPRYLIKTRGQQVTLSCSPISGHRSVSWYQQTPGQGLQFLFEYFSETQRNKGNFPGRFSGRQFSNSRSEMNVSTLELGDSALYLCASSLQGDTQYFGPGTRLTVL.

This sequence joins TRBV2 and TRBJ1-5; D is unclear. CDR3 length: 15 residues. The ends were cut back, 1 base at V and 0 bases at J, with 7 bases in the middle. In germline, CDR1 is SNHLY, CDR2 FYNNEI. The CDR3 nucleotides read TGTGCCAGCAGTGAAGTGGCAGGTAGCAATCAGCCCCAGCATTTT. Protein sequence: CASSEVAGSNQPQHF.

This clonotype has just one count. This rearrangement joins TRBV29-1 to TRBJ2-3; the D gene is possibly TRBD2 (5 bases). Trimming stripped 4 bases from V and 6 bases from J, with 8 bases between. Germline V gene sequence: CDR1 SQVTM, CDR2 ANQGSEA. The CDR3 is made up of 11 amino acids. For the CDR3, the DNA is TGCAGCGTTGTGAGGGCGGATACGCAGTATTTT. This codes for CSVVRADTQYF.

The chain joins TRBV3-1 to TRBJ1-1; D possibly corresponds to TRBD1 (5 bases). Germline lookup yields CDR1 LGHDT and CDR2 YNNKEL (reference sequence). Deletions cut 1 base from V and 11 bases from J, with 14 bases between. The CDR3 length is 13 residues. This CDR3 is CASSQGGREDAFF. The CDR3 DNA sequence: TGTGCCAGCAGCCAAGGCGGCAGGGAGGACGCTTTCTTT.